This is a list of T cell receptor beta chains from one sample in a study of cytotoxic CD8 clonotypes in ibrutinib-treated CLL. Data came from immunoSEQ multiplex PCR; TCRdb stores just in-frame clones and leaves some out. Among about 200,000 clones listed, roughly 79% were seen once. Sequencing used PBMCs, obtained after 12 months of ibrutinib treatment. These receptors all come from a human donor with chronic lymphocytic leukemia. CDR3s include the opening cysteine and the closing phenylalanine or tryptophan. Fields, in order: J gene, D gene, clone size, V gene, CDR3 protein, CDR3 DNA. The D gene is left open where the match is weak. Where a row states a size, it is once, few, many or the class of an expanded clone; other rows omit it.

j_call: TRBJ1-2
d_call: .
clone_size: .
v_call: TRBV9
cdr3_aa: CASSTRQVKDYGYTF
cdr3_nt: TGTGCCAGCAGCACCCGACAGGTTAAGGACTATGGCTACACCTTC

j_call: TRBJ1-5
d_call: .
clone_size: once
v_call: TRBV28
cdr3_aa: CASSLLDRNQPQHF
cdr3_nt: TGTGCCAGCAGTCTCCTGGACAGAAATCAGCCCCAGCATTTT

j_call: TRBJ2-3
d_call: TRBD2
clone_size: .
v_call: TRBV28
cdr3_aa: CASSLYRRESTDTQYF
cdr3_nt: TGTGCCAGCAGTTTATATCGGCGGGAGAGCACAGATACGCAGTATTTT

j_call: TRBJ2-7
d_call: .
clone_size: .
v_call: TRBV28
cdr3_aa: CASSFSGGRSYEQYF
cdr3_nt: TGTGCCAGCAGTTTTTCCGGGGGCCGGTCCTACGAGCAGTACTTC

j_call: TRBJ2-5
d_call: TRBD2
clone_size: .
v_call: TRBV19
cdr3_aa: CASSPLIAGAETQYF
cdr3_nt: TGTGCCAGTAGCCCCCTAATAGCGGGAGCGGAGACCCAGTACTTC

j_call: TRBJ2-7
d_call: TRBD2
clone_size: .
v_call: TRBV6-6
cdr3_aa: CASSLGGSSYEQYF
cdr3_nt: TGTGCCAGCAGCCTGGGGGGGAGCTCCTACGAGCAGTACTTC

j_call: TRBJ2-1
d_call: .
clone_size: .
v_call: TRBV10-3
cdr3_aa: CATRGAPYNEQFF
cdr3_nt: TGTGCCACCAGGGGGGCCCCCTACAATGAGCAGTTCTTC

j_call: TRBJ2-7
d_call: .
clone_size: .
v_call: TRBV6-1
cdr3_aa: CASTLYPTNEQYF
cdr3_nt: TGTGCCAGCACCCTTTACCCCACTAACGAGCAGTACTTC

j_call: TRBJ2-3
d_call: .
clone_size: few
v_call: TRBV19
cdr3_aa: CAGSWGSTDTQYF
cdr3_nt: TGTGCGGGGAGTTGGGGGAGCACAGATACGCAGTATTTT

j_call: TRBJ1-1
d_call: .
clone_size: .
v_call: TRBV6-1
cdr3_aa: CASRTGANTEAFF
cdr3_nt: TGTGCCAGCAGGACGGGGGCGAACACTGAAGCTTTCTTT

j_call: TRBJ1-2
d_call: .
clone_size: .
v_call: TRBV28
cdr3_aa: CASSVGTIYGYTF
cdr3_nt: TGTGCCAGCAGCGTAGGGACAATTTATGGCTACACCTTC

j_call: TRBJ1-3
d_call: TRBD1
clone_size: many
v_call: TRBV25-1
cdr3_aa: CASSDPGQMVSGNTIYF
cdr3_nt: TGTGCCAGCAGTGACCCGGGACAGATGGTCTCTGGAAACACCATATATTTT

j_call: TRBJ1-6
d_call: .
clone_size: few
v_call: TRBV2
cdr3_aa: CASSEAPRDSISPLHF
cdr3_nt: TGTGCCAGCAGTGAAGCGCCCCGTGACAGCATTTCACCCCTCCACTTT

j_call: TRBJ1-6
d_call: TRBD1
clone_size: .
v_call: TRBV7-6
cdr3_aa: CASSSGQGAGDSPLHF
cdr3_nt: TGTGCCAGCAGCTCGGGACAGGGGGCAGGTGATTCACCCCTCCACTTT

j_call: TRBJ2-3
d_call: .
clone_size: .
v_call: TRBV6-1
cdr3_aa: CASKYSRTDTQYF
cdr3_nt: TGTGCCAGCAAGTACAGTCGCACAGATACGCAGTATTTT

j_call: TRBJ2-3
d_call: .
clone_size: .
v_call: TRBV15
cdr3_aa: CATSRARGGGDTQYF
cdr3_nt: TGTGCCACCAGCAGAGCCCGGGGAGGGGGAGATACGCAGTATTTT

j_call: TRBJ2-2
d_call: TRBD1
clone_size: .
v_call: TRBV2
cdr3_aa: CASSERQGAFANTGELFF
cdr3_nt: TGTGCCAGCAGTGAAAGACAGGGGGCCTTCGCGAACACCGGGGAGCTGTTTTTT

j_call: TRBJ2-1
d_call: TRBD2
clone_size: .
v_call: TRBV19
cdr3_aa: CASSWLAGDSYNEQFF
cdr3_nt: TGTGCCAGTAGTTGGCTAGCGGGGGATTCCTACAATGAGCAGTTCTTC

j_call: TRBJ1-1
d_call: .
clone_size: .
v_call: TRBV5-1
cdr3_aa: CASSLMGVTEAFF
cdr3_nt: TGCGCCAGCAGCCTAATGGGGGTCACTGAAGCTTTCTTT

j_call: TRBJ2-7
d_call: .
clone_size: few
v_call: TRBV2
cdr3_aa: CASIRLAYEQYF
cdr3_nt: TGTGCCAGCATACGACTAGCCTACGAGCAGTACTTC

j_call: TRBJ1-5
d_call: .
clone_size: .
v_call: TRBV30
cdr3_aa: CAWSGGMWGQPQHF
cdr3_nt: TGTGCCTGGAGTGGGGGGATGTGGGGTCAGCCCCAGCATTTT

j_call: TRBJ2-1
d_call: .
clone_size: .
v_call: TRBV27
cdr3_aa: CASSPLDTYNEQFF
cdr3_nt: TGTGCCAGCAGTCCCCTCGACACCTACAATGAGCAGTTCTTC

j_call: TRBJ2-7
d_call: .
clone_size: once
v_call: TRBV13
cdr3_aa: CASSLGRSTKQYF
cdr3_nt: TGTGCCAGCAGCTTGGGCCGATCAACCAAACAGTACTTC

j_call: TRBJ2-1
d_call: .
clone_size: .
v_call: TRBV7-3
cdr3_aa: CASSLYDGYNEQFF
cdr3_nt: TGTGCCAGCAGCCTATATGATGGCTACAATGAGCAGTTCTTC

j_call: TRBJ2-7
d_call: TRBD1
clone_size: .
v_call: TRBV5-1
cdr3_aa: CASSSGGQGIDEQYF
cdr3_nt: TGCGCCAGCAGCTCGGGGGGACAGGGGATAGACGAGCAGTACTTC

j_call: TRBJ1-4
d_call: TRBD1
clone_size: once
v_call: TRBV2
cdr3_aa: CASIRQGLTNEKLFF
cdr3_nt: TGTGCCAGCATTAGACAGGGGCTCACTAATGAAAAACTGTTTTTT

j_call: TRBJ1-1
d_call: .
clone_size: .
v_call: TRBV9
cdr3_aa: CASSVVGGSEIMNTEAFF
cdr3_nt: TGTGCCAGCAGCGTAGTGGGGGGGAGTGAAATTATGAACACTGAAGCTTTCTTT

j_call: TRBJ2-1
d_call: .
clone_size: .
v_call: TRBV7-8
cdr3_aa: CASSPERVGYNEQFF
cdr3_nt: TGTGCCAGCAGCCCGGAGCGGGTAGGGTACAATGAGCAGTTCTTC

j_call: TRBJ1-4
d_call: .
clone_size: .
v_call: TRBV2
cdr3_aa: CASSARGASSEKLFF
cdr3_nt: TGTGCCAGCAGTGCCAGGGGCGCCTCGAGTGAAAAACTGTTTTTT

j_call: TRBJ2-7
d_call: .
clone_size: .
v_call: TRBV7-8
cdr3_aa: CASSLGGSQGGEQYF
cdr3_nt: TGTGCCAGCAGCTTAGGCGGCAGCCAGGGAGGCGAGCAGTACTTC

j_call: TRBJ1-2
d_call: TRBD1
clone_size: .
v_call: TRBV7-9
cdr3_aa: CASSQYTGDNYGYTF
cdr3_nt: TGTGCCAGCAGCCAATATACAGGGGACAACTATGGCTACACCTTC

j_call: TRBJ2-7
d_call: TRBD1
clone_size: .
v_call: TRBV5-8
cdr3_aa: CASSPRQGPYEQYF
cdr3_nt: TGTGCCAGCAGCCCCAGACAGGGCCCCTACGAGCAGTACTTC

j_call: TRBJ2-1
d_call: .
clone_size: .
v_call: TRBV19
cdr3_aa: CASTKKVAGHNEQFF
cdr3_nt: TGTGCCAGTACCAAAAAAGTGGCAGGGCACAATGAGCAGTTCTTC

j_call: TRBJ1-1
d_call: TRBD1
clone_size: .
v_call: TRBV29-1
cdr3_aa: CSVANTGGTEAFF
cdr3_nt: TGCAGCGTCGCCAACACAGGGGGCACTGAAGCTTTCTTT

j_call: TRBJ2-6
d_call: .
clone_size: .
v_call: TRBV4-1
cdr3_aa: CASSLLYLGGANVLTF
cdr3_nt: TGCGCCAGCAGCCTTCTTTACTTGGGTGGGGCCAACGTCCTGACTTTC

j_call: TRBJ1-2
d_call: TRBD1
clone_size: .
v_call: TRBV6-6
cdr3_aa: CASSSQGQGYGYTF
cdr3_nt: TGTGCCAGCAGTTCCCAAGGACAGGGTTATGGCTACACCTTC

j_call: TRBJ1-2
d_call: TRBD1
clone_size: .
v_call: TRBV9
cdr3_aa: CASSLGTGINYGYTF
cdr3_nt: TGTGCCAGCAGCTTAGGGACAGGGATTAACTATGGCTACACCTTC

j_call: TRBJ2-7
d_call: .
clone_size: .
v_call: TRBV30
cdr3_aa: CAWSVPSVPQNEQYF
cdr3_nt: TGTGCCTGGAGTGTTCCATCCGTACCACAGAACGAGCAGTACTTC

j_call: TRBJ2-1
d_call: .
clone_size: .
v_call: TRBV25-1
cdr3_aa: CASSEVSGEVFNEQFF
cdr3_nt: TGTGCCAGCAGTGAAGTAAGTGGCGAGGTATTCAATGAGCAGTTCTTC

j_call: TRBJ1-3
d_call: .
clone_size: few
v_call: TRBV29-1
cdr3_aa: CSVRDNAANTIYF
cdr3_nt: TGCAGCGTTCGGGACAACGCGGCTAACACCATATATTTT